Below, 21 T cell receptor beta chains from the same sample are listed, as sequenced in a study of cytomegalovirus exposure and HLA in healthy donors (dated 2017 in TCRdb). Library generation was performed with the immunoSEQ multiplex PCR assay. The multiplex PCR relied on a mix of 60 forward primers for TCR Vbeta segments and 13 reverse primers for TCR Jbeta segments. TCRdb holds this immuneACCESS table with in-frame rearrangements only. Some clones are missing; in checked studies, unresolved V genes explain under half, and the rest has no known cause. The sample data list more than 100,000 clones, and 75% to 90% of these were observed just once. The ten most abundant clones make up about 8.1% of the sample. The specimen was PBMCs. The receptors were gathered from a woman aged 50 to 60 in good health and CMV-seropositive.

The table lists this clone with a few counts. The chain joins TRBV7-8 to TRBJ2-7; maybe TRBD1 (6 bases). CDR3 length: 14 amino acids. Trimming left V 2 bases short and J 2 bases short, with 10 bases between. CDR1 and CDR2 from the germline V gene are SGHVS and FQNEAQ. The CDR3 spells CASSLYQGTYEQYF. Here the CDR3 DNA reads TGTGCCAGCAGCTTATATCAGGGGACCTACGAGCAGTACTTC.

J is TRBJ2-3 and V is TRBV7-3; 12 bases are a match to TRBD2. The V gene's germline CDR1 is SGHTA and CDR2 FQGTGA. The CDR3 length is 15 residues. The V segment lost 5 bases and the J segment 4 bases; nucleotides outside the gene matches: 4. The CDR3 protein is CASSRTSGKADTQYF. The CDR3 DNA sequence: TGTGCCAGCAGCCGGACTAGCGGGAAGGCAGATACGCAGTATTTT.

The chain links TRBV19 to TRBJ1-1; no reliable D call. This CDR3 has 14 residues. The germline V gene encodes CDR1 LNHDA and CDR2 SQIVND (reference sequence). Trimming cost V 1 base and J 8 bases, with 14 bases left between them. CDR3 nucleotides: TGTGCCAGTAGTATAGTCGAGGGCTCGCCGGAAGCTTTCTTT. It codes for CASSIVEGSPEAFF.

This rearrangement joins TRBV5-1 to TRBJ1-6; D not resolved. The CDR3 is 12 amino acids. With 0 bases removed from V and 13 bases from J, the gap between germline ends came to 8 bases. Germline V gene data show CDR1 as SGHRS and CDR2 as YFSETQ. As DNA, the CDR3 is TGCGCCAGCAGCTTGGATCGGTGGCCCCTCCACTTT. It codes for CASSLDRWPLHF.

The table lists this clone with a few counts. The chain joins TRBV5-1 to TRBJ1-1; TRBD1 might be the D (6 bases). The CDR3 has 14 residues. V was pared by 0 bases and J by 6 bases, with 12 bases between. Germline V gene lookup returns CDR1 SGHRS and CDR2 YFSETQ. CDR3 DNA sequence: TGCGCCAGCAGCTTGGGGACAGATGCCGCTGAAGCTTTCTTT. This encodes CASSLGTDAAEAFF. Full variable domain (remainder filled in from reference TRBV5-1 and TRBJ1-1): KAGVTQTPRYLIKTRGQQVTLSCSPISGHRSVSWYQQTPGQGLQFLFEYFSETQRNKGNFPGRFSGRQFSNSRSEMNVSTLELGDSALYLCASSLGTDAAEAFFGQGTRLTVV.

This chain uses TRBV18 with TRBJ2-6; a weak D match, TRBD1 (5 bases). CDR1 is KGHSH and CDR2 is LQKENI in the germline V gene. Trimming removed 1 base at V and 2 bases at J, with 12 bases between. The CDR3 is made up of 17 amino acids. The CDR3 loop reads CASSPRQGGTGANVLTF. Here the CDR3 DNA reads TGTGCCAGCTCACCACGGCAGGGTGGGACTGGGGCCAACGTCCTGACTTTC. Variable domain in full (rest from reference TRBV18 and TRBJ2-6): NAGVMQNPRHLVRRRGQEARLRCSPMKGHSHVYWYRQLPEEGLKFMVYLQKENIIDESGMPKERFSAEFPKEGPSILRIQQVVRGDSAAYFCASSPRQGGTGANVLTFGAGSRLTVL.

This sequence joins TRBV18 and TRBJ2-7, with TRBD1 as a possible D gene (5 bases). The CDR3 length is 15 residues. Trimming stripped 0 bases from V and 3 bases from J, with 12 bases between. CDR1 and CDR2 (germline): KGHSH, LQKENI. The CDR3 spells CASSPPGHGLYEQYF. The CDR3 DNA reads TGTGCCAGCTCACCACCAGGACACGGCCTCTACGAGCAGTACTTC. Combining the CDR3 with reference TRBV18 and TRBJ2-7 gives the whole variable domain NAGVMQNPRHLVRRRGQEARLRCSPMKGHSHVYWYRQLPEEGLKFMVYLQKENIIDESGMPKERFSAEFPKEGPSILRIQQVVRGDSAAYFCASSPPGHGLYEQYFGPGTRLTVT.

The chain uses TRBV11-1 and TRBJ2-1, with 10 bases matching TRBD2. The CDR3 is 18 residues long. Germline lookup yields CDR1 SGHAT and CDR2 FQDESV (reference sequence). V lost 3 bases, J lost 7 bases, and 15 bases stayed unmatched. The CDR3 here is CASSLRFLAGASGNEQFF. The CDR3 bases are TGTGCCAGCAGCTTGAGGTTTCTAGCGGGGGCCTCGGGAAATGAGCAGTTCTTC.

The chain carries TRBV6-5 and TRBJ2-7, with 7 bases matching TRBD1. The V gene's germline CDR1 is MNHEY and CDR2 SVGAGI. V shed 5 bases and J 2 bases; nucleotides not matched to a gene: 6. This CDR3 is 14 amino acids long. The CDR3 loop reads CASSPYRGTYEQYF. The CDR3 bases are TGTGCCAGCAGTCCTTACAGGGGAACCTACGAGCAGTACTTC.

This chain joins TRBV2 and TRBJ1-3; D perhaps matches TRBD1 (5 bases). There are 16 residues in the CDR3. Germline V gene lookup returns CDR1 SNHLY and CDR2 FYNNEI. V lost 4 bases to trimming and J lost 0 bases, with 13 bases between them. CDR3: CASSADSLVSGNTIYF. DNA for the CDR3: TGTGCCAGCAGTGCCGACAGTCTAGTCTCTGGAAACACCATATATTTT.

This clone has just one count. The V and J genes are TRBV5-8 and TRBJ2-3, with D perhaps matching TRBD1 (5 bases). V was shortened by 4 bases and J by 1 base, with 13 bases between the two germline ends. CDR1 is SGHTS, CDR2 YDEGEE, per germline. CDR3 length: 15 amino acids. The CDR3 DNA reads TGTGCCAGCAGCCAAAGGGGCCGTGGCACAGATACGCAGTATTTT. As protein: CASSQRGRGTDTQYF. The variable domain in full, completed from reference TRBV5-8 and TRBJ2-3, reads EAGVTQSPTHLIKTRGQQATLRCSPISGHTSVYWYQQALGLGLQFLLWYDEGEERNRGNFPPRFSGRQFPNYSSELNVNALELEDSALYLCASSQRGRGTDTQYFGPGTRLTVL.

The rearrangement links TRBV29-1 to TRBJ2-3, with 12 bases matching TRBD1. Germline V gene data show CDR1 as SQVTM and CDR2 as ANQGSEA. The CDR3 length is 20 residues. The ends lost 1 base at V and 3 bases at J; junction bases unmatched: 17. In DNA, the CDR3 is TGCAGCGTTGAAGGGGCAGCCGGGACAGGGGGCGCAGAATGGACAGATACGCAGTATTTT. It is translated as CSVEGAAGTGGAEWTDTQYF.

This chain uses TRBV5-1 with TRBJ1-2, with D hard to call. V was clipped by 0 bases and J by 4 bases, with 13 bases between them. CDR3 size: 15 residues. Germline lookup yields CDR1 SGHRS and CDR2 YFSETQ. CDR3 DNA: TGCGCCAGCAGCTTGGATGCGGCAGCCTTCTATGGCTACACCTTC. It encodes CASSLDAAAFYGYTF.

The V and J genes are TRBV5-1 and TRBJ1-4; 10 bases line up with TRBD1. V gave up 3 bases and J gave up 5 bases; unmatched junction bases: 4. This CDR3 contains 15 residues. Germline V CDR1 and CDR2: SGHRS, YFSETQ. The DNA of the CDR3 is TGCGCCAGCAGCTCGGGACAGGGGTCGAATGAAAAACTGTTTTTT. Protein product: CASSSGQGSNEKLFF.

The CDR3 spells CASTHPAQVGTEAFF. CDR3 coding DNA: TGTGCCAGCACCCACCCGGCCCAGGTGGGCACTGAAGCTTTCTTT. This sequence joins TRBV6-6 and TRBJ1-1; the D is unclear. CDR3 length equals 15 residues. V gave up 7 bases and J gave up 4 bases, with 19 bases separating them. Germline-derived CDR1 and CDR2 are MNHNY and SVGAGI (reference sequence).

This clone was observed a handful of times. J is TRBJ2-7 and V is TRBV2, with 13 bases fitting TRBD2. V trimming: 2 bases; J trimming: 3 bases; junction bases outside the gene matches: 4. Germline V lookup: CDR1 SNHLY, CDR2 FYNNEI. The CDR3 spans 16 residues. The CDR3, as DNA: TGTGCCAGCAGTGAACCCGGGACTAGCGGGATCTACGAGCAGTACTTC. Protein: CASSEPGTSGIYEQYF. Full variable domain (rest looked up from reference TRBV2 and TRBJ2-7): EPEVTQTPSHQVTQMGQEVILRCVPISNHLYFYWYRQILGQKVEFLVSFYNNEISEKSEIFDDQFSVERPDGSNFTLKIRSTKLEDSAMYFCASSEPGTSGIYEQYFGPGTRLTVT.

V is TRBV25-1 and J is TRBJ2-2; 12 bases align to TRBD2. This CDR3 region has 18 residues. Trimming removed 3 bases from V and 3 bases from J; junction bases left unmatched: 8. CDR1 MGHDK and CDR2 SYGVNS come from the germline V gene. The CDR3 loop is CASSESLAGGPYTGELFF. As DNA, the CDR3 is TGTGCCAGCAGTGAGTCGCTAGCGGGAGGGCCTTACACCGGGGAGCTGTTTTTT.

J is TRBJ2-5 and V is TRBV12-5; no clear D gene. The last part of the DNA fits TRBJ2-7 better; the J call may be wrong. The germline gives CDR1 LGHNT, CDR2 FRNRAP. The CDR3 extends over 11 amino acids. The CDR3 DNA follows: TGTGCTAGTGGTCTGGACTACGAGCAGTACTTC. It yields the protein CASGLDYEQYF.

In regard to this clone: The germline gene is not matched at one end of the junction; a read error may be the cause. The V call is TRBV7-7, the J call TRBJ2-2; 8 nucleotides agree with TRBD1. This CDR3 is built from 14 residues. Germline CDR1 SSHAT, CDR2 FNYEAQ (reference sequence). The chain's CDR3 is CASSHGQGPGELFF. The CDR3 coding sequence is TGTGCTAGCAGCCACGGACAGGGCCCCGGGGAGCTGTTTTTT.

The chain is built from TRBV7-6 and TRBJ2-7; 7 bases agree with TRBD1. Germline CDR1 SGHVS, CDR2 FNYEAQ. The CDR3 contains 14 residues. The J segment lost 5 bases and the V segment lost 1 base, leaving 5 bases of the junction unmatched. The CDR3: CASSLGQGLNEQYF. CDR3 in DNA: TGTGCCAGCAGCTTAGGACAGGGCCTTAACGAGCAGTACTTC.

The J gene is TRBJ2-7, the V gene TRBV28; 7 nucleotides align to TRBD2. The junction had 14 bases not matched to a gene; V was cut back by 8 bases and J by 4 bases. CDR1 is MDHEN, CDR2 SYDVKM, per germline. This CDR3 has 15 residues. The CDR3 nucleotides are TGTGCCAGCTTGACTATAGCGGGCGAAACATACGAGCAGTACTTC. Translated: CASLTIAGETYEQYF.